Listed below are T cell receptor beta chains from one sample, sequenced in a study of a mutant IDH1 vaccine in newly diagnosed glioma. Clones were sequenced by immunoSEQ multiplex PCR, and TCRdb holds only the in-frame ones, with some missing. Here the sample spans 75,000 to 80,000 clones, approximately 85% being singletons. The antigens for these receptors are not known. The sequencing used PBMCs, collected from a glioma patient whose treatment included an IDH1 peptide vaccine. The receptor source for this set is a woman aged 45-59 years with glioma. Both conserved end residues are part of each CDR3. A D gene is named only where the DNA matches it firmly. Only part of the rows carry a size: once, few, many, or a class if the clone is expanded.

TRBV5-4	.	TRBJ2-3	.	CASSSKQGTSTDTQYF	TGTGCCAGCAGCTCCAAGCAGGGTACTAGCACAGATACGCAGTATTTT
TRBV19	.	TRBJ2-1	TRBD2	CASRGGSSYNEQFF	TGTGCCAGTAGGGGCGGGAGCTCCTACAATGAGCAGTTCTTC
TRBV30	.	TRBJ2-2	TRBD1	CAWSVPTGGYGELFF	TGTGCCTGGAGTGTACCTACAGGGGGCTACGGGGAGCTGTTTTTT
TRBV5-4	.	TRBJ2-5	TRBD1	CASSRPPGGETQYF	TGTGCCAGCAGCCGGCCGCCAGGGGGAGAGACCCAGTACTTC
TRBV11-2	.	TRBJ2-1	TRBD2	CASSLERKREGSYNEQFF	TGTGCCAGCAGCTTAGAACGTAAGCGGGAGGGCTCCTACAATGAGCAGTTCTTC
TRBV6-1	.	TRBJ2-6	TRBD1	CATGQAGANVLTF	TGTGCCACGGGACAGGCTGGGGCCAACGTCCTGACTTTC
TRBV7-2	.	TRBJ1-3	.	CASSLGGGGNTIYF	TGTGCCAGCAGCTTAGGAGGGGGTGGAAACACCATATATTTT
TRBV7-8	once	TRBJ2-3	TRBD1	CASRVDRGRRDTQYF	TGTGCCAGCAGGGTGGACAGGGGCCGCCGAGATACGCAGTATTTT
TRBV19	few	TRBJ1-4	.	CASSILTNEKLFF	TGTGCCAGTAGTATTCTAACTAATGAAAAACTGTTTTTT
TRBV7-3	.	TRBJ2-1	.	CASSPTTGTYNEQFF	TGTGCCAGCAGCCCGACCACTGGGACCTACAATGAGCAGTTCTTC
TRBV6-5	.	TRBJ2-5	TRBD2	CASSYSPSGTQETQYF	TGTGCCAGCAGTTACTCGCCTAGCGGGACCCAAGAGACCCAGTACTTC
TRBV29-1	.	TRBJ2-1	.	CSVVRAGTISYNEQFF	TGCAGCGTTGTGAGGGCCGGGACAATCTCCTACAATGAGCAGTTCTTC
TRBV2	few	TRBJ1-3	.	CASSASAGRNTIYF	TGTGCCAGCAGTGCGTCGGCAGGGAGGAACACCATATATTTT
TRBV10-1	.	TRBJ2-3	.	CASSETGEGTDTQYF	TGCGCCAGCAGTGAGACCGGAGAGGGCACAGATACGCAGTATTTT
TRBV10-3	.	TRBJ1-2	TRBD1	CAISDSNRGRNYGYTF	TGTGCCATCAGTGACTCAAACAGGGGGCGGAACTATGGCTACACCTTC
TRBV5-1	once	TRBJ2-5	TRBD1	CASSLATGVETQYF	TGCGCCAGCAGCTTGGCAACAGGGGTTGAGACCCAGTACTTC
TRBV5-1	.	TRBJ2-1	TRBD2	CASSYITGTSGRSAGNEQFF	TGCGCCAGCAGCTATATCACCGGGACTAGCGGGAGATCGGCGGGAAATGAGCAGTTCTTC
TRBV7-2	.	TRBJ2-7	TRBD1	CASSLTSRGRLVEQYF	TGTGCCAGCAGCTTAACGTCCAGGGGGCGTTTGGTCGAGCAGTACTTC
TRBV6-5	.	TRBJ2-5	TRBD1	CASSYTGTGRETQYF	TGTGCCAGCAGTTACACCGGGACAGGAAGAGAGACCCAGTACTTC
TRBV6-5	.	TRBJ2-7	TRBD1	CASSRQGSTYEQYF	TGTGCCAGCAGCAGACAGGGGAGCACCTACGAGCAGTACTTC
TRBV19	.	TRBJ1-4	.	CASASTDTPLMNGELFF	TGTGCCAGCGCGTCGACAGATACCCCCCTGATGAACGGAGAACTGTTTTTT
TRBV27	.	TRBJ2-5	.	CASSFSHPGETQYF	TGTGCCAGCAGTTTTAGTCACCCGGGAGAGACCCAGTACTTC
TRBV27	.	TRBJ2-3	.	CASSPTGLDTQYF	TGTGCCAGCAGTCCTACAGGGCTCGATACGCAGTATTTT
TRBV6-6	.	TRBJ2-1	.	CASTLMGRDEQFF	TGTGCCAGCACCCTTATGGGGCGGGATGAGCAGTTCTTC
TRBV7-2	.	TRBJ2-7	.	CASSFGGPSSYEQYF	TGTGCCAGCAGCTTTGGTGGGCCGAGCTCCTACGAGCAGTACTTC
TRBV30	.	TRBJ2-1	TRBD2	CAWSETGLAGASNEQFF	TGTGCCTGGAGTGAGACGGGACTAGCGGGAGCTTCCAATGAGCAGTTCTTC
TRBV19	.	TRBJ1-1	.	CASSKQENTEAFF	TGTGCCAGTAGTAAACAGGAGAACACTGAAGCTTTCTTT
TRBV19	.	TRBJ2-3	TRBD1	CASSLGPGQGLDTQYF	TGTGCCAGTAGTTTGGGTCCGGGACAGGGGTTAGATACGCAGTATTTT